This T cell receptor (beta chain) was observed in a study of blood T cell repertoires in COVID-19 (dated by TCRdb to the early 2020s). Describing the broader study: Samples covering the acute and convalescent phases of COVID-19 were provided by collaborators in the United States, Italy and Spain. The prospective study material was composed of cDNA or gDNA derived from T cells, B-cell-depleted T cells, or PBMCs. Subjects who had been exposed to COVID-19, were actively infected with it, or had recovered from it provided the deeply sampled blood TCRbeta repertoires that made up the dataset. The repertoires were released in a freely available public database meant as a resource for research on the immune response to SARS-CoV-2. The samples were drawn from the first 160 participants of the ongoing ImmuneRACE study and from under 1,500 subjects provided by 6 global collaborators. Sample metadata almost always included a de-identified subject ID, COVID-19 status, age in years and sex. Where available, HLA class I and class II types were taken from metadata supplied by the sample provider and were not determined by assay-based typing.

One collaborating source in Seattle enrolled patients during active infection and followed them longitudinally through the course of disease. Whole blood was collected in K2EDTA tubes by collaborating institutions according to the institutions' own protocols. Collaborator samples were shipped for TCRbeta analysis as frozen whole blood, isolated PBMCs, or DNA extracted from either sample type. TCRbeta CDR3 regions were amplified from genomic DNA by means of the immunoSEQ Assay, a bias-controlled multiplex PCR. Processing in the source paper ran as follows. The number of nucleated cells in each sample was estimated from the amplification of reference gene primers within the assay. To quantify the absolute abundance of each unique TCRbeta CDR3 rearrangement, sequence reads were collapsed and filtered. For each sample, productive Simpson clonality was calculated as the square root of Simpson's diversity index over productive rearrangements. Imported from immuneACCESS, the table was reduced by TCRdb to in-frame sequences with V and J called. These copies leave out some clones; in studies compared against another copy, an unresolved V gene accounts for under half, and the cause of the remainder is not known. V and J calls and clone size are given by that table; D and trimming were obtained from the DNA. This sample is represented by 150,000 to 200,000 clones; 85% to 90% of them were singletons. Under 15% of the sample rests with the top ten.

As regards this clone: Its target antigen remains unknown. Base qualities are not recorded, but no much larger clone differs from it by a single base.

The investigation overall reported the following: How much clinical and demographic metadata was included differed by source and by participant, and the metadata was provided uncurated.

The TCR sequence derives from a woman aged 70-85 years with COVID-19, enrolled during active disease. Sequenced material: peripheral blood.

The CDR3 protein sequence reads: CASSLLRGTSGTAYNEQFF. The nucleotide sequence reads as follows: TGTGCCAGCAGTCTGCTCAGGGGGACTAGCGGGACAGCCTACAATGAGCAGTTCTTC. The sequence is built from TRBV27 and TRBJ2-1, and 13 junction bases match TRBD2. Including the terminal cysteine and phenylalanine, the CDR3 comprises 19 residues. Just CDR3 DNA is preserved here, 57 bases in frame from base 1. Germline trimming amounts to 5 bases on V and 2 bases on J, with 12 as the count of junction bases outside the gene matches. CDR1 and CDR2 are read off the germline V gene (reference sequence) as MNHEY and SMNVEV.